This TCR beta chain was retrieved from a study of blood T cell repertoires in COVID-19. Across the study: T cells, B-cell-depleted T cells, or PBMCs supplied cDNA or gDNA.

From germline, CDR1 is SNHLY and CDR2 FYNNEI. The CDR3 runs 14 residues. V was pared by 5 bases and J by 4 bases, with 3 bases of the junction left unmatched. Original methodology: Reference gene primer amplification in the assay estimated nucleated cell counts. The data were produced by immunoSEQ multiplex PCR, yet TCRdb's version contains in-frame clones alone and is incomplete. The V and J calls and clone size were taken over from that table, and D and trimming were inferred from the DNA. Of approximately 90,000 clones listed, 80% were seen once; the top ten hold about 19%. The clonotype comes from a woman older than 75 with acute or convalescent COVID-19. The sample was peripheral blood. The genes are TRBV2 and TRBJ2-1, with 9 nucleotides matching TRBD2. For the CDR3, the DNA is TGTGCCAGCAGTTCTAGCGGGATATACAATGAGCAGTTCTTC. Residues: CASSSSGIYNEQFF.